This T cell receptor (beta chain) was captured by sequencing in a study of radiation and T cells in renal cell carcinoma. Time point indicated: blood 4 weeks post-SBRT, at nephrectomy. The sample's treatment: 15 Gy SBRT to primary tumor, nephrectomy 4 weeks later. A remark on this clone: The antigen is undetermined.

General observations from the study: No pretreatment tumor biopsies were available for baseline clonotypes.

Libraries were prepared by immunoSEQ multiplex PCR; TCRdb keeps only in-frame clonotypes and omits some of them. The sample yields 97,000 or so clones, roughly 82% seen once. Per the germline V gene, CDR1 is SQVTM and CDR2 is ANQGSEA. This CDR3 is built from 15 residues. The rearrangement uses TRBV29-1 and TRBJ2-5; D is unresolved. The better agreement between TRBJ2-7 and the DNA end casts doubt on the J call. Sample: blood, taken from a patient whose treatment included radiotherapy and nephrectomy. This TCR was recovered from a man in his 60s with renal cell carcinoma. In DNA form, the CDR3 reads TGCAGCGTTGAAATCGGCCGGAACAGCCTCTACGAGCAGTACTTC. This codes for CSVEIGRNSLYEQYF.